These T cell receptor beta chains were read from a single sample in a study of shared clonotypes between healthy human individuals. Measured with immunoSEQ multiplex PCR; TCRdb has only the in-frame clones, and not every one. There are around 1.9 million clones in the sample; approximately 94% occur only once, and approximately 1.7% lies in the top ten. Sequences were obtained from naive CD8+ T cells from PBMCs. These receptors all come from a man between 18 and 29 years old in good health. Some clones in this sample may be carry-over from other donors' samples. Both conserved end residues are part of each CDR3. D genes are given only for firm matches.

>TRBV19|NA|TRBJ1-2
TGTGCCAGTAGACAGGAGCCGTACCCCTCCTATGGCTACACCTTC
CASRQEPYPSYGYTF
>TRBV5-1|TRBD2|TRBJ2-1
TGCGCCAGCAGCTGGGGTGAGTTCAGCGGGAGGTACAATGAGCAGTTCTTC
CASSWGEFSGRYNEQFF
>TRBV9|TRBD1|TRBJ1-1
TGTGCCAGCAGCCCCCGGACAGGATGGACTGAAGCTTTCTTT
CASSPRTGWTEAFF
>TRBV4-3|NA|TRBJ2-7
TGCGCCAGCAGCCAAGTGGAGGGCGGCCGCGAGCAGTACTTC
CASSQVEGGREQYF
>TRBV27|TRBD2|TRBJ2-7
TGTGCCAGCAGGGGGGGGGTTAGCTACGAGCAGTACTTC
CASRGGVSYEQYF
>TRBV7-3|TRBD1|TRBJ2-7
TGTGCCAGCAGCAACAGGGGGCTCGACGAGCAGTACTTC
CASSNRGLDEQYF
>TRBV7-8|NA|TRBJ1-1
TGTGCCAGCAGCTTCACTTCGAGGGGAGCTTTCTTT
CASSFTSRGAFF
>TRBV4-1|TRBD1|TRBJ1-5
TGCGCCAGCAGCCGCGCTTTCGGGACAGATAATCATCCCCAGCATTTT
CASSRAFGTDNHPQHF
>TRBV6-5|NA|TRBJ1-5
TGTGCCAGCAGTTACACGAACAATCAGCCCCAGCATTTT
CASSYTNNQPQHF
>TRBV10-2|TRBD2|TRBJ2-7
TGCGCCAGCAGGGATGGGAGGGCCTACGAGCAGTACTTC
CASRDGRAYEQYF
>TRBV7-9|NA|TRBJ2-7
TGTGCCTCACGGGGCTCCTCCTACGAGCAGTACTTC
CASRGSSYEQYF
>TRBV7-9|NA|TRBJ2-3
TGTGCCAGCAGCTTCGAACCCCGCGGCGTCACAGATACGCAGTATTTT
CASSFEPRGVTDTQYF
>TRBV19|NA|TRBJ2-1
TGTGCCAGTAAAGCCGAATCGGGGTCCAGCTCCTACAATGAGCAGTTCTTC
CASKAESGSSSYNEQFF
>TRBV11-3|TRBD1|TRBJ2-7
TGTGCCAGCAGCTTCGGGACAGGACCCTACGAGCAGTACTTC
CASSFGTGPYEQYF
>TRBV28|TRBD1|TRBJ1-1
TGTGCCAGCAGTTCGGACAGGGAATTATCGGGAACTGAAGCTTTCTTT
CASSSDRELSGTEAFF
>TRBV28|NA|TRBJ1-5
TGTGCCAGCAGGTATACAGGGACTCATGGTCAGCCCCAGCATTTT
CASRYTGTHGQPQHF
>TRBV7-9|NA|TRBJ1-5
TGTGCCAGCAGCCCGGCAGGGAGGAGCAATCAGCCCCAGCATTTT
CASSPAGRSNQPQHF
>TRBV27|TRBD2|TRBJ2-7
TGTGCCAGCAGACCCGGGTCCAGCGGGAGTTCCTACGAGCAGTACTTC
CASRPGSSGSSYEQYF